The clone carrying this TCR beta chain has a handful of counts. This record comes from a study of CD8+CD57+ T cells in acquired aplastic anemia. All patients picked for sequencing had shown, by flow cytometry, an expansion of CD8+CD57+ cells. Untreated patients provided the blood samples, with no therapy given before sampling. The template used for profiling TCR beta VDJ and CDR3 was genomic DNA. TCRdb processed the reads anew with MiXCR; each CDR3 protein has one entry. The table includes approximately 190,000 distinct CDR3 sequences, approximately 48% detected once. The sequencing sample was made of sorted CD4+, CD8+, or CD8+CD57+ T cells (not recorded which) from PBMCs. This TCR derives from a human donor with aplastic anemia.

The CDR3 DNA reads TGCAGTGCTCCACCCGGCACAGGAAATGAGCAGTTCTTC. Translation: CSAPPGTGNEQFF. The rearrangement links TRBV20-1 to TRBJ2-1; a weak D match, TRBD1 (5 bases). The V gene's germline CDR1 is DFQATT and CDR2 SNEGSKA (reference sequence). V lost 5 bases and J 7 bases, leaving 15 bases between the germline ends. The CDR3 covers 13 residues.